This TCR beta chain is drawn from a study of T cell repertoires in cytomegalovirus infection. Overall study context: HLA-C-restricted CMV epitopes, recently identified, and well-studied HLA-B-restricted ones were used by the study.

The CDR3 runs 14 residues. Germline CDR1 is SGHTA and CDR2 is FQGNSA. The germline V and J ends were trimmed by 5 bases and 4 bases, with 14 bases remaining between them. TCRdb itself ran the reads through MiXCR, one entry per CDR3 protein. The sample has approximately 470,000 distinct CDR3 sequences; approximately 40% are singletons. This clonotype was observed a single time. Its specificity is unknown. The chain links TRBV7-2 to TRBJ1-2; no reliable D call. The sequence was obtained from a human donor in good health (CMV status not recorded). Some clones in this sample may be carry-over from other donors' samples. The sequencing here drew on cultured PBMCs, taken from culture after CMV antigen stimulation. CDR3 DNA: TGTGCCAGCAGCCTCGAATTCATGGGCTATGGCTACACCTTC. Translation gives CASSLEFMGYGYTF. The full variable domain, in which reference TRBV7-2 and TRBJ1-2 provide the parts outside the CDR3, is GAGVSQSPSNKVTEKGKDVELRCDPISGHTALYWYRQSLGQGLEFLIYFQGNSAPDKSGLPSDRFSAERTGGSVSTLTIQRTQQEDSAVYLCASSLEFMGYGYTFGSGTRLTVV.